Each of the 6 T cell receptor beta chains below was sequenced from the same sample in a study of shared clonotypes between healthy human individuals. Sequenced by immunoSEQ multiplex PCR; TCRdb stores in-frame clones only, minus some. This sample carries fewer than 650,000 clones, 76% of them seen once, and the ten largest clones take roughly 13%. Specimen: PBMCs. The receptors shown here come from a woman aged 40 to 50 in good health. Some clones in this sample may be carry-over from other donors' samples.

This clone appeared many times. The chain links TRBV6-1 to TRBJ2-2; unclear D gene. The germline V and J ends were trimmed by 1 base and 5 bases, with 14 bases remaining between them. CDR1 and CDR2 (germline): MNHNS, SASEGT. The CDR3 contains 16 residues. The CDR3 nucleotides read TGTGCCAGCAGTGAAGGTGCAGCTCTACATACCGGGGAGCTGTTTTTT. Protein product: CASSEGAALHTGELFF.

The CDR3 DNA sequence: TGTGCCAGCAGTAGGGGGTATAGCACAGATACGCAGTATTTT. Protein: CASSRGYSTDTQYF. The chain is built from TRBV2 and TRBJ2-3; TRBD1 is a possible D gene (6 bases). The V gene's germline CDR1 is SNHLY and CDR2 FYNNEI. Trimming shortened V by 5 bases and J by 0 bases, and 9 bases separated the two germline ends. This CDR3 has 14 residues.

J is TRBJ2-3 and V is TRBV5-4; D is unclear. The CDR3 runs to 13 residues. Germline lookup yields CDR1 SGHNT and CDR2 YYREEE (reference sequence). Trimming took 1 base from V and 6 from J, leaving 9 bases between them. The CDR3 is CASSLSPPDTQYF. CDR3 sequence (DNA): TGTGCCAGCAGCTTGTCCCCTCCCGATACGCAGTATTTT. Combining the CDR3 with reference TRBV5-4 and TRBJ2-3 gives the whole variable domain ETGVTQSPTHLIKTRGQQVTLRCSSQSGHNTVSWYQQALGQGPQFIFQYYREEENGRGNFPPRFSGLQFPNYSSELNVNALELDDSALYLCASSLSPPDTQYFGPGTRLTVL.

In its sample, this clone was seen a few times. The chain uses TRBV7-2 and TRBJ1-1; D is perhaps TRBD1 (5 bases). The CDR3 spans 14 residues. The V end was cut by 6 bases, the J end by 3 bases, with 14 bases between. The germline V gene has CDR1 SGHTA and CDR2 FQGNSA. The CDR3, as DNA: TGTGCCAGCAGTCTCAGGGCCGGGGACACTGAAGCTTTCTTT. This encodes CASSLRAGDTEAFF.

The rearrangement joins TRBV19 to TRBJ1-2, with a possible D match to TRBD1 (5 bases). There are 13 residues in the CDR3. Trimming pared 7 bases from V and 4 bases from J, leaving 13 bases between. Germline V gene lookup returns CDR1 LNHDA and CDR2 SQIVND (reference sequence). CDR3 nucleotide sequence: TGTGCCAGTAAGGACAACCTGAGCTATGGCTACACCTTC. Translated: CASKDNLSYGYTF.

For this clone: This may be a read error: a much more frequent sequence differs by one nucleotide. In the same sample, other DNA sequences code for this CDR3. The chain joins TRBV18 to TRBJ1-2, with D tentatively TRBD1 (6 bases). The CDR3 has 15 amino acids. Germline values: CDR1 KGHSH, CDR2 LQKENI. Trimming took off 2 bases at V and 2 bases at J, with 12 bases between the two ends. This chain's CDR3 is CASSPGAGANYGYTF. The CDR3 region has the DNA TGTGCCAGCTCACCAGGGGCAGGGGCGAACTATGGCTACACCTTC.